The rows below give T cell receptor beta chains drawn from one sample of a study of blood T cell repertoires in COVID-19. Data came from immunoSEQ multiplex PCR; TCRdb stores just in-frame clones and leaves some out. The sample includes roughly 200,000 clones, 70% to 85% seen only once; the top ten take 13%. Sequenced sample: peripheral blood. Every receptor here comes from a man in his fifties or sixties who had recovered from COVID-19. Both conserved end residues are part of each CDR3. D genes are given only for firm matches. Not every row has a clone size; where given, it reads once, few, many or a size class.

-	TRBD1	TRBJ2-7	TRBV11-2	CASSGSTGNYYEQYF	TGTGCCAGCAGCGGATCGACAGGGAACTACTACGAGCAGTACTTC
-	TRBD2	TRBJ2-7	TRBV5-1	CASSLGDYKHYEQYF	TGCGCCAGCAGCTTGGGGGACTACAAACACTACGAGCAGTACTTC
-	-	TRBJ2-1	TRBV4-1	CASSQASRPEFF	TGCGCCAGCAGCCAAGCTAGCCGCCCTGAGTTCTTC
-	TRBD1	TRBJ1-5	TRBV27	CASRERTGVPNQPQHF	TGTGCCAGCAGAGAAAGAACAGGGGTTCCCAATCAGCCCCAGCATTTT
-	TRBD1	TRBJ1-4	TRBV6-5	CASRMQGANEKLFF	TGTGCCAGCAGAATGCAGGGGGCTAATGAAAAACTGTTTTTT
few	-	TRBJ2-2	TRBV7-2	CASSTSGTGELFF	TGTGCCAGCAGCACCAGCGGGACCGGGGAGCTGTTTTTT
-	TRBD1	TRBJ1-2	TRBV27	CASSNRGLGYGYTF	TGTGCCAGCAGCAACAGGGGGCTAGGGTATGGCTACACCTTC
few	-	TRBJ2-7	TRBV7-8	CASSLLWGDEYEQYF	TGTGCCAGCAGCTTATTATGGGGAGATGAGTACGAGCAGTACTTC
few	-	TRBJ2-5	TRBV10-3	CAISDGGGRETQYF	TGTGCCATCAGTGATGGAGGCGGAAGGGAGACCCAGTACTTC
once	-	TRBJ1-1	TRBV30	CAWSWTVTEAFF	TGTGCCTGGAGTTGGACAGTCACTGAAGCTTTCTTT
-	-	TRBJ1-2	TRBV9	CASSVGSRTDNYGYTF	TGTGCCAGCAGCGTAGGGTCCAGGACAGATAACTATGGCTACACCTTC
-	-	TRBJ1-3	TRBV6-5	CASGLGLQSGNTIYF	TGTGCCAGCGGGCTGGGGCTTCAATCTGGAAACACCATATATTTT
once	TRBD2	TRBJ2-7	TRBV6-5	CASSYSVLADNYEQYF	TGTGCCAGCAGTTACTCGGTACTAGCGGACAACTACGAGCAGTACTTC
-	-	TRBJ1-1	TRBV18	CASSPGRGTGTEAFF	TGTGCCAGCTCACCAGGGCGGGGAACAGGCACTGAAGCTTTCTTT
-	TRBD2	TRBJ2-1	TRBV28	CAVSGLGSYNEQFF	TGTGCCGTTAGCGGGCTGGGCTCCTACAATGAGCAGTTCTTC
-	-	TRBJ2-4	TRBV18	CASSPNSLAKNIQYF	TGTGCCAGCTCACCAAACAGCCTAGCCAAAAACATTCAGTACTTC
-	TRBD2	TRBJ2-1	TRBV7-6	CASSLAGTSGYNEQFF	TGTGCCAGCAGCTTAGCCGGGACTAGCGGTTACAATGAGCAGTTCTTC
-	-	TRBJ1-5	TRBV28	CASNRLGGDHQPQHF	TGTGCCAGCAACCGCCTTGGGGGGGACCATCAGCCCCAGCATTTT
-	TRBD2	TRBJ2-1	TRBV12-3/TRBV12-4	CASRAGTNNEQFF	TGTGCCAGCAGGGCCGGGACTAACAATGAGCAGTTCTTC
-	-	TRBJ2-5	TRBV5-4	CASRGDLGGRETQYF	TGTGCCAGCAGAGGTGACCTCGGGGGGCGTGAGACCCAGTACTTC
-	TRBD1	TRBJ2-7	TRBV10-3	CAISERQGANEQYF	TGTGCCATCAGTGAAAGGCAGGGGGCGAACGAGCAGTACTTC
-	TRBD2	TRBJ2-7	TRBV7-2	CASRSGLAGSYEQYF	TGTGCCAGCAGGTCGGGACTAGCGGGAAGCTACGAGCAGTACTTC
-	-	TRBJ2-6	TRBV10-2	CASSRGANVLTF	TGCGCCAGCAGCAGAGGGGCCAACGTCCTGACTTTC
-	-	TRBJ2-2	TRBV14	CASSQSFLDTGELFF	TGTGCCAGCAGCCAATCTTTCCTCGACACCGGGGAGCTGTTTTTT